This T cell receptor beta chain appears in the sequencing data of a study of blood T cell repertoires in COVID-19 (dated by TCRdb to about 2020). About the full investigation: Collaborator samples came from the United States, Italy and Spain and covered acute and convalescent phases of COVID-19. A de-identified subject ID, COVID-19 status, age in years and sex were almost always included in the sample metadata. Where available, HLA class I and class II types were obtained from metadata supplied by the sample provider rather than from assay-based typing. Deeply sampled blood TCRbeta repertoires from subjects exposed to, actively infected with, or recovered from COVID-19 were included in the dataset. The repertoires were released in a freely available public database meant as a resource for research on the immune response to SARS-CoV-2. The samples were drawn from two sources: the first 160 participants of the ongoing ImmuneRACE study, and 1,254 subjects contributed by 6 global collaborators. The material from the prospective study consisted of cDNA or gDNA derived from T cells, B-cell-depleted T cells, or PBMCs.

With regard to this clone: Its cognate antigen has yet to be identified. A read error may produce the germline difference seen at one junction end.

TCRbeta CDR3 regions were amplified from genomic DNA by means of the immunoSEQ Assay, a bias-controlled multiplex PCR. On the study's bioinformatics: Nucleated cell counts per sample were estimated from amplification of reference gene primers within the assay. To quantify the absolute abundance of each unique TCRbeta CDR3 rearrangement, sequence reads were collapsed and filtered. For each sample, productive Simpson clonality was calculated by taking the square root of Simpson's diversity index across productive rearrangements. The immuneACCESS repertoire file appears here via TCRdb, limited to in-frame rearrangements. These files lack a portion of the clones; in checked studies, under half of the deficit traces to unresolved V genes, and the cause of the others is not known. The V and J calls and clone size come from that table; D and trimming were worked out from the DNA. Across this sample there are about 39,000 clones, with 79% seen only once. The ten most abundant clones make up around 25% of the sample.

Looking up the germline V gene (reference sequence) yields CDR1 LGHDT and CDR2 YNNKEL. The CDR3 starts with the cysteine, ends with the phenylalanine, and has 16 residues. The sequence is cut down to CDR3 DNA, 48 bases in frame from base 1. Whole blood was collected in K2EDTA tubes by collaborating institutions according to the institutions' own protocols. For TCRbeta analysis, collaborators shipped samples in one of three forms: frozen whole blood, isolated PBMCs, or DNA extracted from either of those sample types. The study at large found these results: The amount of clinical and demographic metadata varied by source and participant and was provided uncurated.

The sequence derives from a man between 70 and 80 years old with acute or convalescent COVID-19. The chain couples TRBV3-1 (or the pseudogene TRBV3-2) to TRBJ2-3, with TRBD2 identical over 9 junction bases. Source material: peripheral blood. Here is the DNA: TGTGCCGGCAGCCAAGAGTTAGCGGGAGTGTTAAATACGCAGTATTTT. Its coded protein is CAGSQELAGVLNTQYF.